A single sample is the source of the 5 T cell receptor beta chains below, sequenced in a study of CD8 T cells in ankylosing spondylitis. TCRdb reanalysed the 5' RACE reads using MiXCR and keeps one entry per CDR3 protein. The sample lists about 280,000 distinct CDR3 sequences, around 20% occurring once. The source material was blood, either unsorted or a sorted T cell fraction (not recorded which). All receptors derive from a male donor with ankylosing spondylitis or in good health (not recorded which).

This clonotype occurred a few times. The chain joins TRBV29-1 to TRBJ2-5, with 9 nucleotides matching TRBD2. The CDR3 runs to 14 residues. V lost 4 bases to trimming and J lost 7 bases; unmatched junction nucleotides: 10. Germline lookup yields CDR1 SQVTM and CDR2 ANQGSEA. The CDR3 DNA reads as TGCAGCGTTGTAATGGTAGCGGGAGAGGGGACCCAGTACTTC. This encodes CSVVMVAGEGTQYF.

This clonotype was detected ten times or more. The genes are TRBV6-2 or TRBV6-3 and TRBJ1-5; 7 bases agree with TRBD1. Trimming cost V 8 bases and J 4 bases; bases outside gene matches: 11. This CDR3 contains 15 residues. Germline CDR1 and CDR2: MNHEY and SVGEGT. The CDR3 loop is CASLGQRDRNQPQHF. The CDR3 region has the DNA TGTGCCAGCCTGGGACAGCGGGATAGAAATCAGCCCCAGCATTTT.

In regard to this clonotype: One base away lies a much larger clone, so this may be a sequencing read error. The CDR3 region is CCARDWLGTGLTDTQYF. CDR3 coding DNA: TGCTGTGCTAGAGATTGGTTAGGGACAGGTCTCACAGATACGCAGTATTTT. The chain joins TRBV20-1 to TRBJ2-3, with 8 bases lining up with TRBD1. Germline V gene sequence: CDR1 DFQATT, CDR2 SNEGSKA (reference sequence). The CDR3 covers 17 residues.

The chain carries TRBV5-1 and TRBJ2-1; TRBD1 is a possible D gene (6 bases). Germline V gene lookup returns CDR1 SGHRS and CDR2 YFSETQ. This CDR3 has 19 residues. Trimming shortened V by 0 bases and J by 0 bases, and 19 bases separated the two germline ends. DNA of the CDR3: TGCGCCAGCAGCTTGGCAGCAGGGGTCCCCCAAAGCTCCTACAATGAGCAGTTCTTC. Translated: CASSLAAGVPQSSYNEQFF.

This clonotype was seen only a few times. V is TRBV7-8 and J is TRBJ2-7; D gene ambiguous. The germline V and J ends were trimmed by 2 bases and 4 bases, with 12 bases remaining between them. This CDR3 is 14 amino acids long. Germline V gene sequence: CDR1 SGHVS, CDR2 FQNEAQ. CDR3 DNA: TGTGCCAGCAGCTTAAAGGCCATCCCTTACGAGCAGTACGTC. Protein product: CASSLKAIPYEQYV.